Following are 32 T cell receptor beta chains from one sample sequenced in a study of cytomegalovirus exposure and HLA in healthy donors. The protocol was immunoSEQ multiplex PCR, while the TCRdb copy is restricted to in-frame clones and leaves out a portion. The sample holds under 150,000 clones, 85% to 90% seen once. Source material: PBMCs. All receptors derive from a man aged 18 to 30 in good health and CMV-seropositive.

This clone was picked up a small number of times. The rearrangement joins TRBV19 to TRBJ1-2; D not resolved. In germline, CDR1 is LNHDA, CDR2 SQIVND (reference sequence). This CDR3 is 15 amino acids long. Trimming took 3 bases from V and 5 from J, leaving 16 bases between them. CDR3 DNA sequence: TGTGCCAGTAGTATCTTCCCTCTAGGAGCTTATGGCTACACCTTC. This sequence encodes CASSIFPLGAYGYTF.

This chain uses TRBV12-5 with TRBJ1-2; tentative D call: TRBD1 (5 bases). V shed 4 bases and J shed 3 bases, with 15 bases lying between them. The CDR3 spans 15 residues. Germline CDR1 is LGHNT and CDR2 is FRNRAP. The CDR3 nucleotides read TGTGCTAGTGGTTCAACTCAGGGTATTCACTATGGCTACACCTTC. Translated, it gives CASGSTQGIHYGYTF.

The V and J genes are TRBV28 and TRBJ2-3; D might be TRBD1 (6 bases). The ends were cut back, 2 bases at V and 4 bases at J, with 13 bases in the middle. CDR3 length equals 15 residues. CDR1 and CDR2 from the germline V gene are MDHEN and SYDVKM. CDR3 amino acids: CASSLLGALADTQYF. The CDR3 DNA reads as TGTGCCAGCAGTTTACTGGGGGCCCTCGCAGATACGCAGTATTTT.

This chain uses TRBV27 with TRBJ1-1, with D unresolved. There are 13 residues in the CDR3. Trimming took off 2 bases at V and 1 base at J, with 5 bases between the two ends. Germline loops: CDR1 MNHEY, CDR2 SMNVEV (reference sequence). The CDR3 sequence: CASSLQKNTEAFF. CDR3 sequence (DNA): TGTGCCAGCAGTTTACAAAAGAACACTGAAGCTTTCTTT.

The chain joins TRBV18 to TRBJ1-4; D call uncertain. The J call may be wrong; the DNA end is better matched by TRBJ2-2. Germline V lookup: CDR1 KGHSH, CDR2 LQKENI. CDR3 length equals 12 residues. The CDR3 sequence: CASSPRGGELFF. DNA for the CDR3: TGTGCCAGCTCACCACGAGGCGGGGAGCTGTTTTTT.

The V and J genes are TRBV11-2 and TRBJ2-1; D not resolved. CDR3 size: 11 residues. The V end was cut by 6 bases, the J end by 9 bases, with 9 bases between. CDR1 and CDR2 (germline): SGHAT, FQNNGV. The DNA of the CDR3 is TGTGCCAGCAGAAACAGCTTTGAGCAGTTCTTC. Translation: CASRNSFEQFF.

Here the CDR3 DNA reads TGTGCCAGCAGCTTGGGACAGGGAAACACCATATATTTT. Protein: CASSLGQGNTIYF. The rearrangement links TRBV7-9 to TRBJ1-3; 7 bases fit TRBD1. Looked up from germline, CDR1 is SEHNR and CDR2 is FQNEAQ (reference sequence). Trimming took 3 bases from V and 4 from J; bases not matched to a gene: 0. The CDR3 contains 13 residues.

The V call is TRBV6-5, the J call TRBJ2-7, with D maybe TRBD1 (5 bases). V shed 2 bases and J shed 4 bases, with 12 bases lying between them. Looked up from germline, CDR1 is MNHEY and CDR2 is SVGAGI. The CDR3 contains 14 residues. Written as DNA, the CDR3 is TGTGCCAGCAGTTACGGGCCTGGGGCATACGAGCAGTACTTC. Translating it yields CASSYGPGAYEQYF.

The rearrangement uses TRBV14 and TRBJ2-3; 7 bases are shared with TRBD1. The CDR3 extends over 17 amino acids. CDR1 and CDR2 from the germline V gene are SGHDN and FVKESK. V shed 4 bases and J 2 bases; nucleotides not matched to a gene: 12. This chain's CDR3 is CASSLRIGTAFTDTQYF. CDR3 DNA sequence: TGTGCCAGCAGCCTAAGGATAGGGACAGCTTTCACAGATACGCAGTATTTT. The variable domain in full, with the rest retrieved from reference TRBV14 and TRBJ2-3, is EAGVTQFPSHSVIEKGQTVTLRCDPISGHDNLYWYRRVMGKEIKFLLHFVKESKQDESGMPNNRFLAERTGGTYSTLKVQPAELEDSGVYFCASSLRIGTAFTDTQYFGPGTRLTVL.

The V and J genes are TRBV29-1 and TRBJ1-1; 10 nucleotides line up with TRBD1. The germline gives CDR1 SQVTM, CDR2 ANQGSEA. V gave up 6 bases and J gave up 8 bases; unmatched junction bases: 9. This CDR3 comprises 13 residues. CDR3 sequence: CSVPSTGGGEAFF. In DNA form, the CDR3 reads TGCAGCGTCCCTTCGACAGGGGGCGGGGAAGCTTTCTTT.

This clone was counted once. The gene calls are TRBV5-1 and TRBJ2-3; 7 nucleotides agree with TRBD1. Germline V gives CDR1 SGHRS, CDR2 YFSETQ. Trimming at V came to 0 bases and at J to 1 base, leaving 5 bases not matched to a gene. This CDR3 has 16 residues. The CDR3 here is CASSLVTGLGTDTQYF. In DNA, the CDR3 is TGCGCCAGCAGCTTGGTGACAGGGTTGGGCACAGATACGCAGTATTTT.

The V and J genes are TRBV2 and TRBJ1-3; D gene uncertain. Germline CDR1 SNHLY, CDR2 FYNNEI. The CDR3 length is 12 residues. Trimming took 10 bases from V and 7 from J, leaving 14 bases between them. This chain's CDR3 is CATREASNTIYF. The CDR3 bases are TGTGCCACACGGGAGGCTTCCAACACCATATATTTT.

This clone was detected a few times. The J gene is TRBJ2-1, the V gene TRBV7-3, with 9 nucleotides matching TRBD2. The junction had 2 bases not matched to a gene; V was cut back by 5 bases and J by 6 bases. The germline CDR1 and CDR2 sequences are SGHTA and FQGTGA. The CDR3 runs 13 residues. CDR3 protein: CASSTAGGNEQFF. The CDR3 bases are TGTGCCAGCAGCACAGCGGGAGGCAATGAGCAGTTCTTC.

The V gene is TRBV5-1, the J gene TRBJ2-3, with 10 bases lining up with TRBD2. CDR3 length: 17 amino acids. Germline V gives CDR1 SGHRS, CDR2 YFSETQ. The V gene end was trimmed by 2 bases and the J gene end by 1 base; junction bases not matched to a gene: 7. The CDR3, as DNA: TGCGCCAGCAGCTTAACTAGCGGGGTGCAGGGCACAGATACGCAGTATTTT. This gives the protein CASSLTSGVQGTDTQYF.

This clone was seen just once. The chain is built from TRBV7-5 and TRBJ1-5; the table calls TRBD1, which could not be checked here. TRBV7-5 is reported as a pseudogene. The CDR3 contains 14 residues. The CDR3, as DNA: TGTGCCAGAAGCACCGAACAAGGCAATCAGCCCCAGCATTTT. It yields the protein CARSTEQGNQPQHF.

This chain joins TRBV15 and TRBJ1-2; unclear D gene. The CDR3 length is 13 residues. V gave up 1 base and J gave up 4 bases, with 7 bases separating them. Per the germline V gene, CDR1 is LNHNV and CDR2 is YYDKDF (reference sequence). CDR3 DNA: TGTGCCACCAGCAGAGGCGGAAGCTATGGCTACACCTTC. The encoded protein is CATSRGGSYGYTF.

This rearrangement joins TRBV6-5 to TRBJ2-1, with a possible D match to TRBD2 (5 bases). Germline CDR1 reads MNHEY; CDR2 reads SVGAGI. V lost 0 bases and J lost 9, with 9 bases in between. The length of the CDR3 is 13 residues. This chain's CDR3 is CASSYSRVSEQFF. Written as DNA, the CDR3 is TGTGCCAGCAGTTACTCGAGGGTCAGTGAGCAGTTCTTC.

This sequence joins TRBV5-1 and TRBJ1-4; D ambiguous. Germline V gene lookup returns CDR1 SGHRS and CDR2 YFSETQ. CDR3 length equals 14 residues. V dropped 0 bases and J dropped 4 bases, with 7 bases sitting between them. For the CDR3, the DNA is TGCGCCAGCAGCTTGGTGGCGGTTAATGAAAAACTGTTTTTT. This codes for CASSLVAVNEKLFF. Variable domain in full (rest from reference TRBV5-1 and TRBJ1-4): KAGVTQTPRYLIKTRGQQVTLSCSPISGHRSVSWYQQTPGQGLQFLFEYFSETQRNKGNFPGRFSGRQFSNSRSEMNVSTLELGDSALYLCASSLVAVNEKLFFGSGTQLSVL.

The rearrangement joins TRBV5-5 to TRBJ2-3; D ambiguous. CDR1 is SGHKS, CDR2 YYEKEE, per germline (reference sequence). Trimming removed 4 bases at V and 4 bases at J, with 13 bases between. This CDR3 contains 14 residues. CDR3 residues: CASSPGVTPDTQYF. Here the CDR3 DNA reads TGTGCCAGCAGCCCCGGAGTTACCCCAGATACGCAGTATTTT.

This chain connects TRBV6-4 to TRBJ2-6, with TRBD1 matching over 8 bases. The CDR3 has 16 amino acids. Per the germline V gene, CDR1 is MRHNA and CDR2 is SNTAGT. The J segment lost 2 bases and the V segment lost 3 bases, leaving 3 bases of the junction unmatched. CDR3 sequence: CASSENRGTGANVLTF. CDR3 coding DNA: TGTGCCAGCAGTGAAAACAGGGGGACTGGGGCCAACGTCCTGACTTTC.

The chain combines TRBV5-6 with TRBJ1-1; a weak D match, TRBD1 (5 bases). CDR3 length: 14 residues. The V and J ends lost 0 bases and 6 bases respectively, with 12 bases between them. Looked up from germline, CDR1 is SGHDT and CDR2 is YYEEEE. The CDR3, as DNA: TGTGCCAGCAGCTTGGCCGCGGGGCGGGCTGAAGCTTTCTTT. Translation: CASSLAAGRAEAFF.

This clone showed up just once. V is TRBV19 and J is TRBJ1-1, with D tentatively TRBD1 (5 bases). V lost 0 bases, J lost 2 bases, and 10 bases lay in between. The CDR3 has 15 amino acids. Germline-derived CDR1 and CDR2 are LNHDA and SQIVND (reference sequence). CDR3 loop: CASSIDRQFNTEAFF. For the CDR3, the DNA is TGTGCCAGTAGTATAGATCGACAGTTTAACACTGAAGCTTTCTTT.

This clone came up once. V and J are TRBV5-1 and TRBJ1-2, with no clear D. The CDR3 is made up of 14 amino acids. From germline, CDR1 is SGHRS and CDR2 YFSETQ. Deletions cut 10 bases from V and 4 bases from J, with 20 bases between. CDR3 bases: TGCGCCTCCCGCCCGGCGATTGCTAGCTATGGCTACACCTTC. Its translation is CASRPAIASYGYTF.

V is TRBV27 and J is TRBJ2-7; 8 bases line up with TRBD2. The CDR3 runs to 15 residues. Germline V lookup: CDR1 MNHEY, CDR2 SMNVEV (reference sequence). Germline trimming cut 1 base from V and 4 bases from J; bases unmatched to any gene: 6. The chain's CDR3 is CASSLWGLVNYEQYF. In nucleotides, the CDR3 is TGTGCCAGCAGTTTATGGGGACTAGTTAATTACGAGCAGTACTTC.

The chain couples TRBV14 to TRBJ1-1; a possible D gene is TRBD1 (6 bases). CDR3 length: 13 amino acids. V was pared by 7 bases and J by 4 bases, with 13 bases between. Germline CDR1 SGHDN, CDR2 FVKESK. CDR3 residues: CASTTGLGTEAFF. The DNA for the CDR3 is TGTGCCAGCACCACAGGGCTGGGCACTGAAGCTTTCTTT.

The chain links TRBV6-5 to TRBJ2-7, with 7 bases fitting TRBD1. Looked up from germline, CDR1 is MNHEY and CDR2 is SVGAGI. V trimming: 6 bases; J trimming: 7 bases; junction bases outside the gene matches: 9. CDR3 length equals 13 residues. The CDR3 bases are TGTGCCAGCAGAAGCCGACACAGGGGTGAGCAGTACTTC. Protein sequence: CASRSRHRGEQYF.

J is TRBJ1-1 and V is TRBV7-8; TRBD1 matches 7 bases. CDR3 length equals 17 residues. Germline V CDR1 and CDR2: SGHVS, FQNEAQ. Trimming took 5 bases from V and 1 from J; bases not matched to a gene: 13. CDR3 amino acids: CASSLTIYRGGNTEAFF. The CDR3 DNA is TGTGCCAGCAGCCTTACTATCTACAGGGGAGGGAACACTGAAGCTTTCTTT.

This rearrangement joins TRBV5-1 to TRBJ2-1; 9 bases match TRBD1. Germline CDR1 is SGHRS and CDR2 is YFSETQ. CDR3 size: 15 residues. Trimming at V came to 3 bases and at J to 5 bases, leaving 6 bases not matched to a gene. The chain's CDR3 is CASSSNRGRHNEQFF. CDR3 nucleotide sequence: TGCGCCAGCAGCTCTAACAGGGGGCGGCACAATGAGCAGTTCTTC.

The chain combines TRBV14 with TRBJ1-2; no clear D. The germline V and J ends were trimmed by 4 bases and 5 bases, with 14 bases remaining between them. This CDR3 comprises 14 residues. The germline V gene has CDR1 SGHDN and CDR2 FVKESK. In DNA, the CDR3 is TGTGCCAGCAGCCCGCTGGGAGGGCGGTATGGCTACACCTTC. This codes for CASSPLGGRYGYTF.

The chain employs TRBV6-1 and TRBJ1-3, with D possibly being TRBD1 (6 bases). Trimming cost V 3 bases and J 2 bases, with 14 bases left between them. Germline V gene data show CDR1 as MNHNS and CDR2 as SASEGT. CDR3 size: 16 residues. The DNA of the CDR3 is TGTGCCAGCAGTGACCCGACAAGGACAGCTGGAAACACCATATATTTT. It is translated as CASSDPTRTAGNTIYF.

The DNA of the CDR3 is TGTGCCAGCATCCCCGGGGGGGTCGGGGCCAATCAGCCCCAGCATTTT. This gives the protein CASIPGGVGANQPQHF. This rearrangement joins TRBV7-8 to TRBJ1-5; maybe TRBD1 (5 bases). Looked up from germline, CDR1 is SGHVS and CDR2 is FQNEAQ. The CDR3 length is 16 residues. V shed 7 bases and J shed 3 bases, with 19 bases lying between them.

This clone is termed medium-sized. V usage is TRBV30 and J usage is TRBJ1-5, with D perhaps matching TRBD1 (5 bases). V lost 0 bases and J 4 bases, leaving 10 bases between the germline ends. Germline CDR1 and CDR2: GTSNPN and SVGIG (reference sequence). The CDR3 sequence is 14 residues long. The CDR3: CAWSVRQPNQPQHF. The CDR3 DNA follows: TGTGCCTGGAGTGTACGACAGCCTAATCAGCCCCAGCATTTT.